This passage covers 14 T cell receptor beta chains from one sample sequenced in a study of OX40 agonist ivuxolimab in advanced cancers. The table came from immunoSEQ multiplex PCR; TCRdb's copy has only in-frame clones and leaves some out. The data contain tens of thousands of clones, around 80% of them seen just once; the ten biggest clones take up 6% to 8%. This specimen was CD4+ or CD8+ T cells sorted from blood, taken in a trial of the OX40 agonist ivuxolimab. Receptors originate from an adult with an advanced solid tumor such as melanoma, head and neck, liver or kidney cancer.

The chain joins TRBV15 to TRBJ2-5, with unresolved D. The CDR3 length is 13 residues. Germline V CDR1 and CDR2: LNHNV, YYDKDF (reference sequence). V was trimmed by 0 bases and J by 5 bases, leaving 7 bases between them. The CDR3 reads CATSRDRTETQYF. CDR3 nucleotides: TGTGCCACCAGCAGAGATCGGACCGAGACCCAGTACTTC.

The rearrangement uses TRBV5-1 and TRBJ1-3; 10 bases map to TRBD1. CDR1 is SGHRS, CDR2 YFSETQ, per germline. The CDR3 length is 15 residues. V dropped 1 base and J dropped 8; count of bases not matched to a gene: 6. CDR3 sequence reads: CASSLLDRGSDTIYF. The CDR3 coding sequence is TGCGCCAGCAGCTTGTTGGACAGGGGGTCAGACACCATATATTTT.

The V gene is TRBV28, the J gene TRBJ2-7, with a possible D match to TRBD2 (5 bases). The CDR3 is made up of 16 amino acids. From germline, CDR1 is MDHEN and CDR2 SYDVKM. V lost 1 base, J lost 0 bases, and 13 bases lay in between. CDR3 DNA: TGTGCCAGCAGTTTATCCTATTCGGGAAGCTCCTACGAGCAGTACGTC. It yields the protein CASSLSYSGSSYEQYV.

A single count supports this clone. This chain joins TRBV6-6 and TRBJ2-7, with D possibly matching TRBD2 (5 bases). The CDR3 runs 12 residues. The V end was cut by 6 bases, the J end by 5 bases, with 11 bases between. Germline values: CDR1 MNHNY, CDR2 SVGAGI (reference sequence). The CDR3 loop reads CASRSGRHEQYV. The CDR3 DNA follows: TGTGCCAGCAGAAGCGGCCGACACGAGCAGTACGTC.

This chain connects TRBV28 to TRBJ1-4; D possibly corresponds to TRBD1 (6 bases). This CDR3 region has 18 residues. V gave up 3 bases and J gave up 0 bases, with 17 bases separating them. Germline CDR1 MDHEN, CDR2 SYDVKM. CDR3 residues: CASSFLPGRQATNEKLFF. In DNA, the CDR3 is TGTGCCAGCAGTTTTCTTCCGGGGAGACAGGCAACTAATGAAAAACTGTTTTTT.

CDR3 sequence (DNA): TGTGCCAGCAGCTTTGCGGGAAGCACAGATACGCAGTATTTT. This sequence encodes CASSFAGSTDTQYF. The J gene is TRBJ2-3, the V gene TRBV7-3, with D perhaps TRBD2 (6 bases). In germline, CDR1 is SGHTA, CDR2 FQGTGA. V lost 3 bases, J lost 0 bases, and 7 bases lay in between. The length of the CDR3 is 14 residues. The complete variable domain, with remaining parts taken from reference TRBV7-3 and TRBJ2-3, reads GAGVSQTPSNKVTEKGKYVELRCDPISGHTALYWYRQSLGQGPEFLIYFQGTGAADDSGLPNDRFFAVRPEGSVSTLKIQRTERGDSAVYLCASSFAGSTDTQYFGPGTRLTVL.

The chain is built from TRBV6-5 and TRBJ2-7; D gene unclear. This CDR3 is 13 amino acids long. Germline V lookup: CDR1 MNHEY, CDR2 SVGAGI. V gave up 5 bases and J gave up 3 bases, with 11 bases separating them. In DNA form, the CDR3 reads TGTGCCAGCAGTCCTGATTTCGTCTACGAGCAGTACTTC. It translates to CASSPDFVYEQYF.

This clone was counted only a few times. This chain joins TRBV4-1 and TRBJ1-5; a weak D match, TRBD1 (6 bases). Per the germline V gene, CDR1 is MGHRA and CDR2 is YSYEKL. The V end lost 1 base, the J end lost 6 bases, and 13 bases lay between the germline ends. The CDR3 is 15 residues long. The CDR3 sequence is CASSQGLGGPQPQHF. The CDR3 nucleotides are TGCGCCAGCAGCCAAGGTCTCGGGGGGCCTCAGCCCCAGCATTTT.

CDR3 loop: CAWSVGWSYEQYF. The CDR3, as DNA: TGTGCCTGGAGTGTAGGTTGGAGCTACGAGCAGTACTTC. The V gene is TRBV30, the J gene TRBJ2-7; D gene uncertain. CDR1 GTSNPN and CDR2 SVGIG come from the germline V gene (reference sequence). The CDR3 runs 13 residues. V was pared by 0 bases and J by 3 bases, with 9 bases between.

This clone was counted only a few times. V usage is TRBV5-1 and J usage is TRBJ2-3; D may be TRBD2 (6 bases). V shed 0 bases and J shed 1 base, with 12 bases lying between them. The CDR3 is 16 residues long. Germline V lookup: CDR1 SGHRS, CDR2 YFSETQ. The CDR3 DNA sequence: TGCGCCAGCAGCTTGGGAGGGACTCATGGCACAGATACGCAGTATTTT. It codes for CASSLGGTHGTDTQYF.

DNA for the CDR3: TGTGCCAGCAGTGACGGCGCTAGCGGCACAGATACGCAGTATTTT. It is translated as CASSDGASGTDTQYF. This chain connects TRBV6-4 to TRBJ2-3, with D maybe TRBD2 (6 bases). Trimming removed 2 bases from V and 1 base from J, with 10 bases in between. This CDR3 has 15 residues. CDR1 is MRHNA, CDR2 SNTAGT, per germline.

The CDR3 coding sequence is TGTGCCAGCAGTGAGACAGGCTCCTACTATGGCTACACCTTC. This gives the protein CASSETGSYYGYTF. The genes are TRBV6-1 and TRBJ1-2, with a possible D match to TRBD1 (6 bases). Trimming removed 3 bases from V and 3 bases from J, with 11 bases in between. From germline, CDR1 is MNHNS and CDR2 SASEGT. This CDR3 is 14 amino acids long.

This sequence joins TRBV5-4 and TRBJ2-2; D is unclear. The CDR3 is 13 amino acids. V was cut by 5 bases and J by 4 bases, with 9 bases left in between. The germline V gene has CDR1 SGHNT and CDR2 YYREEE (reference sequence). The CDR3 region is CASSYPATGELFF. The CDR3 coding sequence is TGTGCCAGCAGTTACCCGGCCACCGGGGAGCTGTTTTTT.

This clone was seen a few times. The V call is TRBV11-2, the J call TRBJ1-4; D unresolved. CDR1 and CDR2 (germline): SGHAT, FQNNGV. The ends were cut back, 5 bases at V and 8 bases at J, with 24 bases in the middle. The CDR3 covers 17 residues. CDR3 DNA: TGTGCCAGCAGCGCACCCGCTTCCGGGTCCAGGAGCGAAAAACTGTTTTTT. Its protein product is CASSAPASGSRSEKLFF.